This T cell receptor (beta chain) appears in the sequencing data of a study of blood T cell repertoires in COVID-19. Looking at the study overall: Italy, Spain and the United States were the sources of the convalescent and acute COVID-19 samples. Sample material is recorded as cDNA or gDNA derived from T cells, B-cell-depleted T cells, or PBMCs.

The CDR3 totals 15 residues. V gave up 1 base and J gave up 8 bases, with 14 bases separating them. Germline CDR1 reads SGHTA; CDR2 reads FQGNSA. How the authors handled the data: Estimates of nucleated cell counts were drawn from the amplification of reference gene primers. The method was immunoSEQ multiplex PCR; TCRdb's version includes in-frame clones alone and lacks a portion of them. The DNA gave D and trimming, while V, J and clone size come from that table. The table records some 300,000 clones, about 87% of them present only once. The sequence was obtained from a woman in her 30s who had recovered from COVID-19. The gene calls are TRBV7-2 and TRBJ1-4; the D gene is possibly TRBD1 (6 bases). Input material: peripheral blood. CDR3 sequence reads: CASSLVGRGNEKLFF. CDR3 in DNA: TGTGCCAGCAGCTTAGTTGGCAGGGGAAACGAAAAACTGTTTTTT.